This T cell receptor beta chain was sequenced for a study of cytomegalovirus exposure and HLA in healthy donors. Trimming shortened V by 2 bases and J by 6 bases, and 8 bases separated the two germline ends. The CDR3 sequence is 12 residues long. Germline assignment: CDR1 SGHDT and CDR2 YYEEEE. Primers included in the PCR were 60 Vbeta and 13 Jbeta primers. Method: immunoSEQ multiplex PCR; TCRdb's copy keeps in-frame clones and lacks some. The repertoire consists of about 150,000 clones, with nearly 80% occurring once and the leading ten covering about 1.1%. This clone was detected only a few times. The V call is TRBV5-6, the J call TRBJ1-2; D uncertain. The specimen sequenced was PBMCs. The source is a male donor in good health and CMV-seronegative. The CDR3 sequence: CASSLSEHGYTF. The CDR3 DNA is TGTGCCAGCAGCTTAAGCGAGCATGGCTACACCTTC.